This T cell receptor (beta chain) was obtained from a study of blood T cell repertoires in COVID-19. Study context: Acute and convalescent COVID-19 samples came from the United States, Italy and Spain.

V was clipped by 2 bases and J by 8 bases; unmatched bases: 3. The germline V gene has CDR1 SGHRS and CDR2 YFSETQ. The length of the CDR3 is 14 residues. Study processing details: The assay estimated nucleated cells by amplifying reference gene primers. Repertoires were generated with immunoSEQ multiplex PCR, while TCRdb's copy carries only in-frame clones and drops some. The V and J calls and clone size were taken over from that table, and D and trimming were inferred from the DNA. The data hold approximately 240,000 clones, with approximately 79% observed a single time. The gene calls are TRBV5-1 and TRBJ1-3, with 11 bases matching TRBD1. The sequence was collected from a woman in her thirties or forties with active or convalescent COVID-19. Specimen: peripheral blood. In nucleotides, the CDR3 is TGCGCCAGCAGCTTTCGGGACAGGGGGGACACCATATATTTT. It specifies CASSFRDRGDTIYF.